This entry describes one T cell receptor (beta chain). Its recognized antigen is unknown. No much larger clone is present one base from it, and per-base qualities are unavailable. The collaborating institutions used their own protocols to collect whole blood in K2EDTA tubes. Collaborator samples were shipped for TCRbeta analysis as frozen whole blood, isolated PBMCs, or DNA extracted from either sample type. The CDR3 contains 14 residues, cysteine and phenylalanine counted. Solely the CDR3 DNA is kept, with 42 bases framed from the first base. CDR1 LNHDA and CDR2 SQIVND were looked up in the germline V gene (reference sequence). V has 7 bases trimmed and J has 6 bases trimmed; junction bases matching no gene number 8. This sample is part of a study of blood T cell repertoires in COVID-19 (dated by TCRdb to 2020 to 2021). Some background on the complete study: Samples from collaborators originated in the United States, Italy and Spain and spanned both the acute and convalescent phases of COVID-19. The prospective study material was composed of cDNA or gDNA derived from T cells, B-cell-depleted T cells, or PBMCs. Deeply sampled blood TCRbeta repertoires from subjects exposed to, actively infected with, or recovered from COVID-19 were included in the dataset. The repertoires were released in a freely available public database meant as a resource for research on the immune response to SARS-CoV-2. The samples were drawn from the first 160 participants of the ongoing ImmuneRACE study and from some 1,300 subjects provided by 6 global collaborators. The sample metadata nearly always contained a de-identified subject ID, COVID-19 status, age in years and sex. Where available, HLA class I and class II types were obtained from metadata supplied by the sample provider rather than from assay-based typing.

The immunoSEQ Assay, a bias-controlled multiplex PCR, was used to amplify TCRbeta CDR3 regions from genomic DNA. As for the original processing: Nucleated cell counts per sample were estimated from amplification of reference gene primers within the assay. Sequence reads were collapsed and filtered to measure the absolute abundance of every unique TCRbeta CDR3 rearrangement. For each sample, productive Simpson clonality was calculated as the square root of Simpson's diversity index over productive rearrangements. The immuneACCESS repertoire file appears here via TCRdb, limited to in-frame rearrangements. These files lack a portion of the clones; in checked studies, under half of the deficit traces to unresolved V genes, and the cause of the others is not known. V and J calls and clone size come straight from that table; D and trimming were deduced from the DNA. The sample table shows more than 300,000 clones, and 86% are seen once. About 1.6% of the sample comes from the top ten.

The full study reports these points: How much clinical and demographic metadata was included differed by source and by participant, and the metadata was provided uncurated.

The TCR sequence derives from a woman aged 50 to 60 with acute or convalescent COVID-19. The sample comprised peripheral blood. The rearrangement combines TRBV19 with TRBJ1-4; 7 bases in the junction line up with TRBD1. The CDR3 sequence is CASTARDSYEKLFF. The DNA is TGTGCCAGTACCGCCCGGGACAGCTATGAAAAACTGTTTTTT.